This T cell receptor beta chain originates from a study of OX40 agonist ivuxolimab in advanced cancers. Using immunoSEQ multiplex PCR, the repertoire was profiled, and TCRdb retains in-frame clones only, with some absent. The table lists 28,000 or so clones, roughly 83% of them singletons. Trimming at V came to 6 bases and at J to 8 bases, leaving 11 bases not matched to a gene. Looked up from germline, CDR1 is MNHEY and CDR2 is SVGAGI. CDR3 length: 15 residues. This TCR was recovered from an adult with an advanced solid tumor such as melanoma, head and neck, liver or kidney cancer. The starting material was CD4+ or CD8+ T cells sorted from blood, obtained in a trial of the OX40 agonist ivuxolimab. This sequence joins TRBV6-5 and TRBJ2-1; 9 bases are a match to TRBD2. Here the CDR3 DNA reads TGTGCCAGCAGCCCATCCGGTAGCGGGAGACATGAGCAGTTCTTC. It translates to CASSPSGSGRHEQFF.